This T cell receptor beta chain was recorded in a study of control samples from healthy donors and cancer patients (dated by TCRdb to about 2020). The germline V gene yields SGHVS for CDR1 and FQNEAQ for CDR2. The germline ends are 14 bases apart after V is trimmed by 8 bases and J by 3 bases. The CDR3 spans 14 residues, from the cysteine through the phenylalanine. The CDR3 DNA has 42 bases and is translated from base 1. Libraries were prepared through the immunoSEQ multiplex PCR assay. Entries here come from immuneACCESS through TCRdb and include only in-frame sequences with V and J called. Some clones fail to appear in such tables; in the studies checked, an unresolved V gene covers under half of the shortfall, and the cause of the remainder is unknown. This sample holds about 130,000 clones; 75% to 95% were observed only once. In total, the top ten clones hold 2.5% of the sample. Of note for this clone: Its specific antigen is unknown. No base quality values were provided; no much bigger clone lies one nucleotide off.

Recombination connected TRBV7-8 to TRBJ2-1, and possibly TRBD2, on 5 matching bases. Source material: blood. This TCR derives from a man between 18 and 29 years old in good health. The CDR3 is CASQRNRGYNEQFF. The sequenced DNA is TGTGCCAGCCAAAGGAACCGGGGCTACAATGAGCAGTTCTTC.